This passage covers 31 T cell receptor beta chains from one sample sequenced in a study of T cell repertoires in cytomegalovirus infection. TCRdb fed the reads into MiXCR, producing one record per CDR3 protein. This sample has roughly 150,000 distinct CDR3 sequences, with 23% found just once. The source material was PBMCs. The origin of the receptors is a human donor in good health (CMV status not recorded). Some clones in this sample may be carry-over from other donors' samples.

The V call is TRBV2, the J call TRBJ2-5; 7 nucleotides agree with TRBD2. Unmatched junction bases numbered 1, after V lost 0 bases and J lost 6 bases. The CDR3 totals 13 residues. Germline CDR1 reads SNHLY; CDR2 reads FYNNEI. This CDR3 reads CASSEAREKTQYF. CDR3 sequence (DNA): TGTGCCAGCAGTGAAGCGCGGGAGAAGACCCAGTACTTC. The full variable domain, with the rest looked up from reference TRBV2 and TRBJ2-5, is EPEVTQTPSHQVTQMGQEVILRCVPISNHLYFYWYRQILGQKVEFLVSFYNNEISEKSEIFDDQFSVERPDGSNFTLKIRSTKLEDSAMYFCASSEAREKTQYFGPGTRLLVL.

This clonotype was found once. The chain uses TRBV2 and TRBJ1-5; 9 positions match TRBD1. Germline V CDR1 and CDR2: SNHLY, FYNNEI. V shed 6 bases and J 4 bases; nucleotides not matched to a gene: 10. The CDR3 totals 16 residues. This CDR3 is CASSEIGTGLNQPQHF. DNA for the CDR3: TGTGCCAGCAGCGAGATTGGGACAGGGCTTAATCAGCCCCAGCATTTT.

V usage is TRBV10-2 and J usage is TRBJ2-2; D might be TRBD1 (6 bases). CDR1 is WSHSY and CDR2 is SAAADI in the germline V gene. The V and J ends lost 0 bases and 5 bases respectively, with 10 bases between them. The CDR3 is 15 residues long. The CDR3 spells CASSESQGRTGELFF. In nucleotides, the CDR3 is TGCGCCAGCAGTGAGTCCCAGGGGAGAACCGGGGAGCTGTTTTTT.

This clonotype came up a few times. The chain carries TRBV28 and TRBJ2-7, with D perhaps matching TRBD1 (6 bases). Trimming pared 3 bases from V and 1 base from J, leaving 25 bases between. The CDR3 has 19 residues. Germline V gives CDR1 MDHEN, CDR2 SYDVKM. The CDR3 bases are TGTGCCAGCAGTTTCCCGGACAAGGTGGGGGCGTTTTGGTCCTACGAGCAGTACTTC. It codes for CASSFPDKVGAFWSYEQYF.

The table lists this clonotype with a few counts. V gene TRBV5-5 combines with J gene TRBJ2-7, with 9 bases fitting TRBD1. J was trimmed by 2 bases and V by 0 bases; bases with no gene match: 3. The CDR3 spans 15 residues. Germline V gene data show CDR1 as SGHKS and CDR2 as YYEKEE (reference sequence). In DNA, the CDR3 is TGTGCCAGCAGCTTGGTGGGACAGGGTCCCTACGAGCAGTACTTC. Translation: CASSLVGQGPYEQYF.

The CDR3 region is CASGRDGNTEAFF. The CDR3 bases are TGTGCTAGTGGTCGGGACGGGAACACTGAAGCTTTCTTT. V is TRBV12-5 and J is TRBJ1-1; D is perhaps TRBD1 (5 bases). The germline CDR1 and CDR2 sequences are LGHNT and FRNRAP. V dropped 5 bases and J dropped 1 base, with 8 bases sitting between them. This CDR3 contains 13 residues.

The V call is TRBV2, the J call TRBJ1-2; TRBD1 matches 7 bases. Trimming cost V 3 bases and J 6 bases; bases outside gene matches: 7. The CDR3 consists of 14 residues. Germline CDR1 reads SNHLY; CDR2 reads FYNNEI. The CDR3 loop reads CASSDAQGRHGYTF. CDR3 DNA sequence: TGTGCCAGCAGTGATGCACAGGGGAGACATGGCTACACCTTC.

This rearrangement joins TRBV7-4 to TRBJ2-2; D is undetermined. The V end was cut by 8 bases, the J end by 9 bases, with 16 bases between. The CDR3 runs 13 residues. Looked up from germline, CDR1 is SGHVT and CDR2 is SQSDAQ. Here the CDR3 reads CASGATFFRELFF. CDR3 coding DNA: TGTGCCAGCGGTGCGACTTTCTTCAGGGAGCTGTTTTTT. Combining the CDR3 with reference TRBV7-4 and TRBJ2-2 gives the whole variable domain GAGVSQSPRYKVAKRGRDVALRCDSISGHVTLYWYRQTLGQGSEVLTYSQSDAQRDKSGRPSGRFSAERPERSVSTLKIQRTEQGDSAVYLCASGATFFRELFFGEGSRLTVL.

This clonotype was detected a few times. This chain connects TRBV28 to TRBJ1-1; D not certain. CDR3 length: 12 amino acids. Trimming left V 6 bases short and J 6 bases short, with 11 bases between. Germline V gives CDR1 MDHEN, CDR2 SYDVKM. CDR3 nucleotides: TGTGCCAGCAGCCCGGGTGTCGCTGAAGCTTTCTTT. Its protein is CASSPGVAEAFF.

The V and J genes are TRBV12-3 or TRBV12-4 and TRBJ1-5, with 9 nucleotides matching TRBD1. With 6 bases clipped from V and 6 bases from J, the junction kept 6 bases outside the gene matches. The CDR3 runs to 14 residues. The CDR3 is CASRRTGEIQPQHF. The DNA of the CDR3 is TGTGCCAGCAGGCGGACAGGGGAGATTCAGCCCCAGCATTTT.

The genes are TRBV29-1 and TRBJ2-7, with no clear D. The germline V gene has CDR1 SQVTM and CDR2 ANQGSEA. The CDR3 totals 13 residues. Trimming pared 4 bases from V and 3 bases from J, leaving 13 bases between. The DNA of the CDR3 is TGCAGCGTTGCGAGGAGTATAGGCTACGAGCAGTACTTC. It translates to CSVARSIGYEQYF.

This clonotype was found many times. J is TRBJ1-2 and V is TRBV28; unclear D gene. CDR1 MDHEN and CDR2 SYDVKM come from the germline V gene. Trimming took off 6 bases at V and 7 bases at J, with 6 bases between the two ends. This CDR3 region has 10 residues. CDR3 in DNA: TGTGCCAGCAGGAAGGGTGGCTACACCTTC. Protein sequence: CASRKGGYTF.

This clonotype has only a few counts. The chain is built from TRBV7-6 and TRBJ2-7, with D possibly matching TRBD1 (5 bases). The CDR3 spans 14 residues. Per the germline V gene, CDR1 is SGHVS and CDR2 is FNYEAQ. V lost 5 bases, J lost 3 bases, and 14 bases lay in between. CDR3 amino acids: CASSEAGQVYEQYF. For the CDR3, the DNA is TGTGCCAGCAGCGAAGCAGGGCAGGTCTACGAGCAGTACTTC.

The rearrangement joins TRBV12-3 or TRBV12-4 to TRBJ1-1, with D possibly being TRBD1 (6 bases). The CDR3 is 15 amino acids. Between the trimmed V and J ends, which lost 5 bases and 5 bases, there was a span of 18 bases. The CDR3 DNA follows: TGTGCCAGCAGTCTCCAAACAGGGATGGGTACTGAAGCTTTCTTT. Protein product: CASSLQTGMGTEAFF.

This clonotype was detected only a few times. The chain is built from TRBV5-5 and TRBJ1-1, with D possibly matching TRBD1 (6 bases). Germline CDR1 and CDR2: SGHKS and YYEKEE (reference sequence). With 4 bases removed from V and 1 base from J, the gap between germline ends came to 20 bases. This CDR3 spans 17 amino acids. In nucleotides, the CDR3 is TGTGCCAGCAGCCCTTACAACGTCATGACAGGGAACACTGAAGCTTTCTTT. Translating it yields CASSPYNVMTGNTEAFF.

This clonotype was observed a few times. V is TRBV28 and J is TRBJ1-4; 7 nucleotides line up with TRBD1. V was pared by 6 bases and J by 14 bases, with 9 bases of the junction left unmatched. Per the germline V gene, CDR1 is MDHEN and CDR2 is SYDVKM. This CDR3 region has 12 residues. CDR3 in DNA: TGTGCCAGCAGAGGCGACAGGGATCGGCTGTTTTTT. It is translated as CASRGDRDRLFF.

This clonotype has a count of ten or more. The J gene is TRBJ2-2, the V gene TRBV7-2, with 9 nucleotides matching TRBD1. V gave up 5 bases and J gave up 7 bases; unmatched junction bases: 11. The CDR3 is made up of 16 amino acids. Germline V lookup: CDR1 SGHTA, CDR2 FQGNSA. The DNA of the CDR3 is TGTGCCAGCAGCACCCGGACAGGGGTTTCGGACGGGGAGCTGTTTTTT. It codes for CASSTRTGVSDGELFF.

The chain employs TRBV7-9 and TRBJ1-1; no firm D call. CDR1 is SEHNR, CDR2 FQNEAQ, per germline (reference sequence). The CDR3 totals 13 residues. Trimming took off 1 base at V and 3 bases at J, with 6 bases between the two ends. Written as DNA, the CDR3 is TGTGCCAGCAGCTTAGGGGAGTACACTGAAGCTTTCTTT. It yields the protein CASSLGEYTEAFF.

The CDR3 sequence: CASSYSTPLAGLYNEQFF. CDR3 in DNA: TGTGCCAGCAGTTACTCGACCCCCCTAGCGGGCCTCTACAATGAGCAGTTCTTC. The J gene is TRBJ2-1, the V gene TRBV6-6; 8 bases agree with TRBD2. The CDR3 consists of 18 residues. The V and J ends lost 0 bases and 3 bases, in that order; junction bases with no gene match: 10. CDR1 is MNHNY and CDR2 is SVGAGI in the germline V gene (reference sequence).

The V and J genes are TRBV7-2 and TRBJ2-2, with TRBD2 matching 8 bases. J was trimmed by 7 bases and V by 0 bases; bases with no gene match: 4. The germline CDR1 and CDR2 sequences are SGHTA and FQGNSA. The CDR3 is 15 amino acids. CDR3 loop: CASSLAAGAGGELFF. In DNA form, the CDR3 reads TGTGCCAGCAGCTTAGCAGCGGGAGCTGGCGGGGAGCTGTTTTTT.

This clonotype showed up many times. The V call is TRBV7-2, the J call TRBJ2-1, with TRBD2 matching over 14 bases. With V trimmed by 6 bases and J by 6 bases, 4 bases remained unmatched. This CDR3 has 15 residues. CDR1 is SGHTA, CDR2 FQGNSA, per germline. The CDR3 DNA follows: TGTGCCAGCAGAAGACTAGCGGGAGGGACCAATGAGCAGTTCTTC. As protein: CASRRLAGGTNEQFF.

The rearrangement uses TRBV7-2 and TRBJ2-5, with TRBD2 matching 11 bases. The junction had 6 bases not matched to a gene; V was cut back by 0 bases and J by 6 bases. Germline loops: CDR1 SGHTA, CDR2 FQGNSA. The length of the CDR3 is 16 residues. CDR3: CASSLALAGGPKTQYF. In DNA form, the CDR3 reads TGTGCCAGCAGCTTAGCCCTAGCGGGAGGCCCGAAGACCCAGTACTTC.

CDR3 nucleotides: TGTGCCAGCATGCGGAGGGGGGGTTCACCCCTCCACTTT. Translating gives CASMRRGGSPLHF. The chain links TRBV28 to TRBJ1-6; tentative D call: TRBD1 (6 bases). The length of the CDR3 is 13 residues. The germline V and J ends were trimmed by 7 bases and 9 bases, with 13 bases remaining between them. The germline CDR1 and CDR2 sequences are MDHEN and SYDVKM.

This clonotype has more than one count but fewer than ten. The chain is built from TRBV28 and TRBJ2-1, with 8 nucleotides matching TRBD2. Germline CDR1 MDHEN, CDR2 SYDVKM. CDR3 length: 17 residues. The V gene end was trimmed by 8 bases and the J gene end by 4 bases; junction bases not matched to a gene: 16. CDR3 loop: CASVAGGGVRLYNEQFF. As DNA, the CDR3 is TGTGCCAGCGTGGCGGGGGGCGGGGTGAGGCTGTACAATGAGCAGTTCTTC.

About this clonotype itself: This may come from a read error, since a much larger clone is one base off. In DNA form, the CDR3 reads TGTGCCACCAGCACACGGACAGGGCCCGAAAAACTGTTTTTT. It encodes CATSTRTGPEKLFF. This sequence joins TRBV11-2 and TRBJ1-4; TRBD1 agrees at 8 bases. Germline values: CDR1 SGHAT, CDR2 FQNNGV. The CDR3 is made up of 14 amino acids.

The chain couples TRBV29-1 to TRBJ2-3, with a tentative D call TRBD2 (6 bases). Germline V gene lookup returns CDR1 SQVTM and CDR2 ANQGSEA. This CDR3 contains 14 residues. V lost 4 bases and J lost 2, with 13 bases in between. CDR3 in amino acids: CSVAGSGSTDTQYF. In nucleotides, the CDR3 is TGCAGCGTTGCGGGTAGCGGATCCACAGATACGCAGTATTTT.

This clonotype has more than one count but fewer than ten. The J gene is TRBJ1-2, the V gene TRBV12-3 or TRBV12-4; TRBD1 matches at 7 bases. V lost 3 bases to trimming and J lost 6 bases; unmatched junction nucleotides: 4. The length of the CDR3 is 13 residues. CDR3 sequence: CASSLRGRNGYTF. CDR3 bases: TGTGCCAGCAGTTTGAGGGGGCGGAATGGCTACACCTTC.

V gene TRBV7-6 combines with J gene TRBJ2-3; 7 bases map to TRBD1. The germline V gene encodes CDR1 SGHVS and CDR2 FNYEAQ. The CDR3 has 14 amino acids. The V segment lost 5 bases and the J segment 6 bases; nucleotides outside the gene matches: 8. CDR3 protein: CASSPGQITDTQYF. Written as DNA, the CDR3 is TGTGCCAGCAGCCCGGGACAGATCACCGATACGCAGTATTTT.

In this sample, this clonotype turned up many times. This rearrangement joins TRBV5-4 to TRBJ2-7; 8 positions match TRBD1. Germline V gives CDR1 SGHNT, CDR2 YYREEE (reference sequence). The CDR3 runs 15 residues. The ends lost 0 bases at V and 5 bases at J; junction bases unmatched: 7. CDR3 in DNA: TGTGCCAGCAGCTTGGAGGGGACAGGAATCCACGAGCAGTACTTC. This gives the protein CASSLEGTGIHEQYF.

The chain joins TRBV5-8 to TRBJ1-5, with unresolved D. This CDR3 has 18 amino acids. CDR1 SGHTS and CDR2 YDEGEE come from the germline V gene. V lost 3 bases and J 6 bases, leaving 25 bases between the germline ends. The CDR3 protein is CASSSTGSRSTRRQPQHF. As DNA, the CDR3 is TGTGCCAGCAGCTCTACCGGGAGCCGGTCGACTCGGCGTCAGCCCCAGCATTTT.

This clonotype was seen a few times. The chain carries TRBV7-6 and TRBJ1-1; D not certain. This CDR3 is built from 13 residues. CDR1 and CDR2 from the germline V gene are SGHVS and FNYEAQ. Deletions cut 2 bases from V and 1 base from J, with 5 bases between. CDR3: CASSLIPNTEAFF. CDR3 in DNA: TGTGCCAGCAGCTTAATACCGAACACTGAAGCTTTCTTT. The full variable domain, rest sourced from reference TRBV7-6 and TRBJ1-1, is GAGVSQSPRYKVTKRGQDVALRCDPISGHVSLYWYRQALGQGPEFLTYFNYEAQQDKSGLPNDRFSAERPEGSISTLTIQRTEQRDSAMYRCASSLIPNTEAFFGQGTRLTVV.